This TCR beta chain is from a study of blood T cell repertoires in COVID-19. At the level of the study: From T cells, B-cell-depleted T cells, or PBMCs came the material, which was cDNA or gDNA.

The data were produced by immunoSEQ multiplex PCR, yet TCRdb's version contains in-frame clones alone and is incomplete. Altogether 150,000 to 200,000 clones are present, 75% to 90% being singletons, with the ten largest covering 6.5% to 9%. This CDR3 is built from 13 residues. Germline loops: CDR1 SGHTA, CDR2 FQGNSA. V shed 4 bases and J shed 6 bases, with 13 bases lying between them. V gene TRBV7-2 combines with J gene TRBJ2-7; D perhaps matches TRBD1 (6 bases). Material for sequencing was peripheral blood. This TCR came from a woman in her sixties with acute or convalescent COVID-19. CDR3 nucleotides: TGTGCCAGCAGCTCATTTCGGACAGTCGAGCAGTACTTC. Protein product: CASSSFRTVEQYF.